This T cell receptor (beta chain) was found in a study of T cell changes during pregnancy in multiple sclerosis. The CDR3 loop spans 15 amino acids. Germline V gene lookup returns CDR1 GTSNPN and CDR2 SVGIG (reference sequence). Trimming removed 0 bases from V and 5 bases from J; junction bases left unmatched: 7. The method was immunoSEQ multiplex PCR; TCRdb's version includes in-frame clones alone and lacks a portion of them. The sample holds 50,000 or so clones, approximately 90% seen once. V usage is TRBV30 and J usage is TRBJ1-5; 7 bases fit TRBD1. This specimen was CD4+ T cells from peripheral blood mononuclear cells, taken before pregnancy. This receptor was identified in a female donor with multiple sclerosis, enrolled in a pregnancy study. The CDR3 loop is CAWSVGDRSYQPQHF. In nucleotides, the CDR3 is TGTGCCTGGAGTGTAGGGGACAGATCGTATCAGCCCCAGCATTTT.